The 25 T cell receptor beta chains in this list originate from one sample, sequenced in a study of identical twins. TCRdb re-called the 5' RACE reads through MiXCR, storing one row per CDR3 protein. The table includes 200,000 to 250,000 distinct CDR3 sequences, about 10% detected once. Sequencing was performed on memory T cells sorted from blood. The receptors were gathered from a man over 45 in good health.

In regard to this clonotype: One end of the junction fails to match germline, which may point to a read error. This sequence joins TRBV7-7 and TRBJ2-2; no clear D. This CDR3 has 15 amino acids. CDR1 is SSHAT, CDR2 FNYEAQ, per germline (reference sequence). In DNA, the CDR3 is TGTGCTAGCAGCTCGAGTCCCTGGGGCACCGGGGAGCTGTTTTTT. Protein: CASSSSPWGTGELFF.

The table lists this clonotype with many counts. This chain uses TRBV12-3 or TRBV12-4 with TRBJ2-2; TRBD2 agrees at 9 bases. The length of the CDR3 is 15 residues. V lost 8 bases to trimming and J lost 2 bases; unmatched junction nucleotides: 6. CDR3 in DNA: TGTGCCAGCTATAGCGGGGGTTTCAACACCGGGGAGCTGTTTTTT. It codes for CASYSGGFNTGELFF.

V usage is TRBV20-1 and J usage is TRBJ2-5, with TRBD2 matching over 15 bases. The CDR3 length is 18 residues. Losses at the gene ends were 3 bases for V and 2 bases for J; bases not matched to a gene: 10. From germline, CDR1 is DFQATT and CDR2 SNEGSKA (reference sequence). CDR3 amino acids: CSASRWTSGGARQETQYF. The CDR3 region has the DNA TGCAGTGCTAGTCGCTGGACTAGCGGGGGGGCCCGGCAAGAGACCCAGTACTTC.

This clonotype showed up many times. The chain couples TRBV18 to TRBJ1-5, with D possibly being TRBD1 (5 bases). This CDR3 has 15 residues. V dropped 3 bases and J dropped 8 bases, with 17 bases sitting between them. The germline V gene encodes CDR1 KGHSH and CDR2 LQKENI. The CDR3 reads CASSPGGPGMEPQHF. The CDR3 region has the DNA TGTGCCAGCTCACCTGGAGGGCCAGGGATGGAGCCCCAGCATTTT.

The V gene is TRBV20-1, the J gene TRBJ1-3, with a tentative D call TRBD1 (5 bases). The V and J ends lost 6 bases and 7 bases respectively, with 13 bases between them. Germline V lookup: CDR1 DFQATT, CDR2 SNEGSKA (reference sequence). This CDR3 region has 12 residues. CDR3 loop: CSARGAENTIYF. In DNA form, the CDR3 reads TGCAGTGCGCGAGGGGCAGAGAACACCATATATTTT.

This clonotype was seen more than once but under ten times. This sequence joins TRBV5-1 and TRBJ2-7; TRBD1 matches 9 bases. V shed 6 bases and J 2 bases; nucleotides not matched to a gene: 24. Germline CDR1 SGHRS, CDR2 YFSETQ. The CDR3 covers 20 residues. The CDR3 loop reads CASITLIGTGRCWGPYEQYF. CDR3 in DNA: TGCGCCAGCATCACCCTCATCGGGACAGGGCGGTGCTGGGGACCCTACGAGCAGTACTTC.

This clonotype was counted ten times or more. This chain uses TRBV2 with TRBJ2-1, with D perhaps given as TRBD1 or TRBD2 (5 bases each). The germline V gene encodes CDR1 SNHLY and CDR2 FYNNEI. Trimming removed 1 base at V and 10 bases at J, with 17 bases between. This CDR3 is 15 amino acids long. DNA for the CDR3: TGTGCCAGCAGTGAAGGGGGACGGAGATTTCAGGAGCAGTTCTTC. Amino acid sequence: CASSEGGRRFQEQFF.

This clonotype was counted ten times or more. CDR3 in amino acids: CASSQDRQFHNGYTF. The CDR3 DNA is TGCGCCAGCAGCCAAGACAGGCAGTTTCACAATGGCTACACCTTC. This chain joins TRBV4-3 and TRBJ1-2; D unresolved. This CDR3 is built from 15 residues. CDR1 is LGHNA and CDR2 is YSLEER in the germline V gene. V dropped 0 bases and J dropped 6 bases, with 14 bases sitting between them.

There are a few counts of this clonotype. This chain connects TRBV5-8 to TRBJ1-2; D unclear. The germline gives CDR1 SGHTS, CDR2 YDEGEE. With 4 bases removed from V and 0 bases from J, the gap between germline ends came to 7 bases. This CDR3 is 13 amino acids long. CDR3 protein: CASSGTTNYGYTF. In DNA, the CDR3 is TGTGCCAGCAGCGGAACCACTAACTATGGCTACACCTTC.

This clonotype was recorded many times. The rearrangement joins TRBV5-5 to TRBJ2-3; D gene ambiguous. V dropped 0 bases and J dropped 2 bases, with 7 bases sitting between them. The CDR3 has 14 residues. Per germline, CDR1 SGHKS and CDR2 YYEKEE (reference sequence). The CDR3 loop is CASSLDRPTDTQYF. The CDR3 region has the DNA TGTGCCAGCAGCTTGGACCGGCCCACAGATACGCAGTATTTT. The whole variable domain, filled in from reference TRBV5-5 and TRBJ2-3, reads DAGVTQSPTHLIKTRGQQVTLRCSPISGHKSVSWYQQVLGQGPQFIFQYYEKEERGRGNFPDRFSARQFPNYSSELNVNALLLGDSALYLCASSLDRPTDTQYFGPGTRLTVL.

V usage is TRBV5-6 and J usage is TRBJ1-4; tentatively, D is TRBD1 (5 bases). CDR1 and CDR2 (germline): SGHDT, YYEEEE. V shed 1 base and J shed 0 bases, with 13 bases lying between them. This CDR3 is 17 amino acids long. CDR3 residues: CASSLFGQKATNEKLFF. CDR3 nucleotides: TGTGCCAGCAGCTTGTTCGGACAAAAGGCAACTAATGAAAAACTGTTTTTT. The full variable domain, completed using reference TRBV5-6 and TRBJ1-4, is DAGVTQSPTHLIKTRGQQVTLRCSPKSGHDTVSWYQQALGQGPQFIFQYYEEEERQRGNFPDRFSGHQFPNYSSELNVNALLLGDSALYLCASSLFGQKATNEKLFFGSGTQLSVL.

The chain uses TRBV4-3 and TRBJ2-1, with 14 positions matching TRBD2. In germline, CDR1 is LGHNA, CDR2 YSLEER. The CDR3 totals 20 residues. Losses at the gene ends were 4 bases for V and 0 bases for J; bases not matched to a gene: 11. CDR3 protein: CASSRRTSGGQLSSYNEQFF. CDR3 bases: TGCGCCAGCAGCCGGAGGACTAGCGGGGGGCAGTTGAGCTCCTACAATGAGCAGTTCTTC.

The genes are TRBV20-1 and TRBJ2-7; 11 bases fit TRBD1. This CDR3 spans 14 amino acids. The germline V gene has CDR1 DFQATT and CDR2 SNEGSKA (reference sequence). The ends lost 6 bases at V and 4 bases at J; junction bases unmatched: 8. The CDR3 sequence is CSATWTGGRYEQYF. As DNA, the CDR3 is TGCAGTGCCACATGGACAGGGGGCAGGTACGAGCAGTACTTC.

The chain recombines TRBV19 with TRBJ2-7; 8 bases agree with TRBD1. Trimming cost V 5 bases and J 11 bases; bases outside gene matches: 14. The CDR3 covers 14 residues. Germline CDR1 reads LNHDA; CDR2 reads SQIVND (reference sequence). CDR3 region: CASSDQGQDPFKYF. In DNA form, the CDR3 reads TGTGCCAGTAGTGACCAGGGACAGGACCCCTTCAAGTACTTC.

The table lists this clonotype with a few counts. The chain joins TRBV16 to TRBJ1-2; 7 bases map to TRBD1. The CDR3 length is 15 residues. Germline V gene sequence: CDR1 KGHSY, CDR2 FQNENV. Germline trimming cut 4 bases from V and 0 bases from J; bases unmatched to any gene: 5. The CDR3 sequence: CASSRGTAANYGYTF. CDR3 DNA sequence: TGTGCCAGCAGCCGAGGGACAGCAGCTAACTATGGCTACACCTTC.

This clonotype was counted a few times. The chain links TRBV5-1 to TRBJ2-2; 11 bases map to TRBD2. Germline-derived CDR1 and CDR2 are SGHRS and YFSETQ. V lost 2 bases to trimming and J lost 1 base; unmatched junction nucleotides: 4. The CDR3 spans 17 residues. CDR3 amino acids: CASSLRTSGQNTGELFF. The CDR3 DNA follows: TGCGCCAGCAGCTTAAGGACTAGCGGGCAGAACACCGGGGAGCTGTTTTTT.

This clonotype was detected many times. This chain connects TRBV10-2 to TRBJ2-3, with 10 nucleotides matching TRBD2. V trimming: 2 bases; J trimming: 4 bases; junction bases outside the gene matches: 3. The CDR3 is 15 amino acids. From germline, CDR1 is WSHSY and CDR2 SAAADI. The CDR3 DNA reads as TGCGCCAGCAGTGAGCCCAGCGGGGGGGCAGATACGCAGTATTTT. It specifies CASSEPSGGADTQYF.

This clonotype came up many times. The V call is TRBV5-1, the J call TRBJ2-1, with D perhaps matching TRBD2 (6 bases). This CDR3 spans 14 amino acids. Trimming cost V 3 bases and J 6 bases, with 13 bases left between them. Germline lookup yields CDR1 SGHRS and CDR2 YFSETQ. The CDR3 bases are TGCGCCAGCAGCTCCGGGACTCCCCTCAATGAGCAGTTCTTC. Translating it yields CASSSGTPLNEQFF.

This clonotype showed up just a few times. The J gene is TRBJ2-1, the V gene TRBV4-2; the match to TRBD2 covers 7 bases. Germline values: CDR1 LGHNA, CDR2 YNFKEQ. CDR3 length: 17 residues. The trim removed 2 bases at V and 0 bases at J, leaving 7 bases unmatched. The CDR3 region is CASSQTGTTSSYNEQFF. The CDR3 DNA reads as TGTGCCAGCAGCCAAACCGGGACTACGAGCTCCTACAATGAGCAGTTCTTC.

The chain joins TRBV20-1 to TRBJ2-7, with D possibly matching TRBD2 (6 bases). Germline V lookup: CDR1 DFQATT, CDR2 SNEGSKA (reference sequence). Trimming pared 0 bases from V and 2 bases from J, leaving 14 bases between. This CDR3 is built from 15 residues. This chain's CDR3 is CSARDAGHPTYEQYF. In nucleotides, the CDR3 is TGCAGTGCTAGAGATGCGGGGCACCCAACCTACGAGCAGTACTTC.

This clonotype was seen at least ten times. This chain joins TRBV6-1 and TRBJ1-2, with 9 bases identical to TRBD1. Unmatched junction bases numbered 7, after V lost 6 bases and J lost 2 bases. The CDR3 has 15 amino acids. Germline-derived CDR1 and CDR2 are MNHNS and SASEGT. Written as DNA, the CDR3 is TGTGCCAGCAGAGTGCGACAGGGGGAAAACTATGGCTACACCTTC. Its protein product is CASRVRQGENYGYTF.

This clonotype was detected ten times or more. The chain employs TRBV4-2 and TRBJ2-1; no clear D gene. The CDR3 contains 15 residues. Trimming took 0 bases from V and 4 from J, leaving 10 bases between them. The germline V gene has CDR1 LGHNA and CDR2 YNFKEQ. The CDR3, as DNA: TGTGCCAGCAGCCAAGATCGCAATAGATACAATGAGCAGTTCTTC. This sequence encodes CASSQDRNRYNEQFF.

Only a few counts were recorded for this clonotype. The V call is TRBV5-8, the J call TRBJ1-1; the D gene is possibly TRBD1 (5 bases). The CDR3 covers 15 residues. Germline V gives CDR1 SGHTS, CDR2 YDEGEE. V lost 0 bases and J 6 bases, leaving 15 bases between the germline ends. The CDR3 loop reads CASSLEFGGGAEAFF. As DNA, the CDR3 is TGTGCCAGCAGCTTGGAGTTCGGCGGGGGAGCTGAAGCTTTCTTT.

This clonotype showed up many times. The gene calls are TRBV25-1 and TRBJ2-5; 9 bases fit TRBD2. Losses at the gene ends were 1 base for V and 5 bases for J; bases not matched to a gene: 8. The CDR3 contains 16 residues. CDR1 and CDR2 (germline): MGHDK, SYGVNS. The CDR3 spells CASSESAGGPGETQYF. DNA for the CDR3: TGTGCCAGCAGTGAATCCGCGGGAGGGCCAGGGGAGACCCAGTACTTC.

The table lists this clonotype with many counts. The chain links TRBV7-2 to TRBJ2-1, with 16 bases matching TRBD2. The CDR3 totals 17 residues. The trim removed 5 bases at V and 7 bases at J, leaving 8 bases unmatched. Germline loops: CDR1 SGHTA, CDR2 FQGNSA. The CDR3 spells CASSRPGLAGGKNEQFF. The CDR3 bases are TGTGCCAGCAGCCGGCCGGGACTAGCGGGGGGGAAGAATGAGCAGTTCTTC.